The 15 T cell receptor beta chains below all came from one sample that was sequenced in a study of regulatory T cells in long-lasting Graves disease. As to time point: newly diagnosed GD, antithyroid drugs for less than 3 months. Extracted RNA from PBMCs served as the source of the TCR library. To make TCR beta libraries, researchers used iRepertoire HTBI primers and Arm-PCR of CDR3 regions. TCRdb reprocessed the multiplex PCR reads via MiXCR and lists one record per CDR3 protein. The table records about 350,000 distinct CDR3 sequences, around 17% of them present only once. These data were also reused for a study on T cells in Graves' hyperthyroidism and ophthalmopathy.

The sequencing used peripheral blood mononuclear cells (PBMCs), collected at new diagnosis, from a patient treated with antithyroid drugs. The receptors here all came from a man aged 40-49 years with Graves disease.

The CDR3 DNA sequence: TGTGCCAGCAGCCAGAAGTACCGGGATCAAGAGACCCAGTACTTC. This translates into CASSQKYRDQETQYF. This chain uses TRBV3-1 with TRBJ2-5; D is perhaps TRBD2 (5 bases). Trimming left V 3 bases short and J 2 bases short, with 13 bases between. CDR3 length: 15 amino acids. CDR1 LGHDT and CDR2 YNNKEL come from the germline V gene (reference sequence).

Ten or more counts support this clonotype. The chain couples TRBV7-2 to TRBJ1-1; D gene unclear. Germline V lookup: CDR1 SGHTA, CDR2 FQGNSA. Trimming left V 6 bases short and J 5 bases short, with 10 bases between. The CDR3 covers 12 residues. CDR3 amino acids: CASSLRETEAFF. As DNA, the CDR3 is TGTGCCAGCAGTCTTAGGGAAACTGAAGCTTTCTTT.

The chain has TRBV9 and TRBJ1-2, with D tentatively TRBD1 (5 bases). The CDR3 covers 13 residues. Looked up from germline, CDR1 is SGDLS and CDR2 is YYNGEE. V was trimmed by 0 bases and J by 7 bases, leaving 10 bases between them. The CDR3 here is CASSVAQESGYTF. In DNA, the CDR3 is TGTGCCAGCAGCGTAGCACAGGAGTCTGGCTACACCTTC.

This clonotype was detected a few times. The junction does not match germline at one end; this may be a read error. V gene TRBV20-1 combines with J gene TRBJ1-1; the D gene is possibly TRBD1 (5 bases). CDR3 length equals 16 residues. Germline V gene sequence: CDR1 DFQATT, CDR2 SNEGSKA (reference sequence). The CDR3 spells CSASTGDPSLNTEASF. Here the CDR3 DNA reads TGCAGTGCTAGCACCGGGGACCCGTCCCTAAACACTGAAGCTTCCTTT.

The table lists this clonotype with a few counts. The chain has TRBV2 and TRBJ2-6; D might be TRBD2 (5 bases). Per the germline V gene, CDR1 is SNHLY and CDR2 is FYNNEI. Trimming removed 4 bases at V and 4 bases at J, with 8 bases between. This CDR3 is built from 14 residues. In nucleotides, the CDR3 is TGTGCCAGCAGTGTGAGGGCCGGGGCCAACGTCCTGACTTTC. Protein product: CASSVRAGANVLTF.

This clonotype was seen a handful of times. This rearrangement joins TRBV20-1 to TRBJ2-7; possibly TRBD1 for D (5 bases). Trimming pared 6 bases from V and 4 bases from J, leaving 19 bases between. The CDR3 is 14 amino acids. Germline CDR1 and CDR2: DFQATT and SNEGSKA (reference sequence). Here the CDR3 reads CSAGRAGLSYEQYF. The CDR3 DNA sequence: TGCAGTGCCGGACGAGCAGGGCTTTCGTACGAGCAGTACTTC.

This clonotype was seen just once. A far larger clone is only one base removed, so a read error is likely. The chain carries TRBV11-1 and TRBJ2-1, with TRBD1 as a possible D gene (5 bases). This CDR3 contains 14 residues. The germline gives CDR1 SGHAT, CDR2 FQDESV (reference sequence). The CDR3 DNA sequence: TGTGCCAGCAGGTTAGGTAGCCAGGGCAATGAGCAGTTCTTC. As protein: CASRLGSQGNEQFF.

In its sample, this clonotype was seen many times. The rearrangement links TRBV12-3 or TRBV12-4 to TRBJ2-6, with 13 bases identical to TRBD2. The CDR3 length is 19 residues. After removal of 4 bases from V and 3 bases from J, the junction contained 9 bases not matched to a gene. CDR3 nucleotides: TGTGCCAGCAGTTGGAGAACTAGCGGGGGGGCCCTTGGGGCCAACGTCCTGACTTTC. Amino acids: CASSWRTSGGALGANVLTF.

This clonotype was detected many times. J is TRBJ1-1 and V is TRBV4-2, with D unresolved. The CDR3 sequence is 14 residues long. From germline, CDR1 is LGHNA and CDR2 YNFKEQ. V lost 3 bases, J lost 4 bases, and 12 bases lay in between. The CDR3 loop is CASSHPAGVTEAFF. CDR3 nucleotides: TGTGCCAGCAGCCACCCCGCTGGGGTCACTGAAGCTTTCTTT.

This clonotype was recorded at least ten times. V usage is TRBV5-6 and J usage is TRBJ2-1; D unresolved. CDR3 size: 14 residues. The ends were cut back, 0 bases at V and 4 bases at J, with 8 bases in the middle. Per the germline V gene, CDR1 is SGHDT and CDR2 is YYEEEE. DNA for the CDR3: TGTGCCAGCAGCTTGGGACCCGATTACAATGAGCAGTTCTTC. Encoded protein: CASSLGPDYNEQFF.

This clonotype was seen ten or more times. The chain employs TRBV12-3 or TRBV12-4 and TRBJ1-4, with D possibly being TRBD1 (5 bases). V lost 3 bases to trimming and J lost 5 bases, with 19 bases between them. The CDR3 has 17 residues. The CDR3 reads CASSFVVGSRGNEKLFF. Written as DNA, the CDR3 is TGTGCCAGCAGTTTCGTGGTGGGGTCGAGGGGAAATGAAAAACTGTTTTTT.

This rearrangement joins TRBV12-3 or TRBV12-4 to TRBJ2-1, with 8 nucleotides matching TRBD1. The length of the CDR3 is 14 residues. The trim removed 6 bases at V and 4 bases at J, leaving 5 bases unmatched. CDR3 bases: TGTGCCAGCAGGGGACAGGCCCCTTACAATGAGCAGTTCTTC. It encodes CASRGQAPYNEQFF.

This clonotype has ten or more counts. The chain carries TRBV9 and TRBJ2-5; 11 bases are a match to TRBD2. The CDR3 is 15 amino acids. The germline V gene encodes CDR1 SGDLS and CDR2 YYNGEE. V lost 6 bases to trimming and J lost 1 base; unmatched junction nucleotides: 5. CDR3 in DNA: TGTGCCAGCACCCCAACTAGCGGGGGCCAAGAGACCCAGTACTTC. It codes for CASTPTSGGQETQYF.

In this sample, this clonotype turned up many times. The V gene is TRBV5-1, the J gene TRBJ1-2, with D perhaps TRBD1 (5 bases). Germline lookup yields CDR1 SGHRS and CDR2 YFSETQ. CDR3 length: 13 residues. Deletions cut 2 bases from V and 4 bases from J, with 9 bases between. The CDR3 nucleotides are TGCGCCAGCAGCTTTAGGGGTAGCTATGGCTACACCTTC. Encoded protein: CASSFRGSYGYTF.

The rearrangement uses TRBV20-1 and TRBJ2-1; D not certain. V lost 5 bases and J 6 bases, leaving 17 bases between the germline ends. The CDR3 extends over 14 amino acids. The V gene's germline CDR1 is DFQATT and CDR2 SNEGSKA (reference sequence). The CDR3 is CSAPTALTSNEQFF. The CDR3 DNA is TGCAGTGCTCCAACCGCCCTGACGAGCAATGAGCAGTTCTTC.